This T cell receptor (beta chain) was sequenced for a study of identical twins. The CDR3 totals 14 residues. Germline-derived CDR1 and CDR2 are SNHLY and FYNNEI. V shed 6 bases, J shed 7 bases, and the junction held 7 bases outside the gene matches. MiXCR was run by TCRdb on the 5' RACE reads, yielding one entry per CDR3 protein. Here the sample spans 750,000 to 950,000 distinct CDR3 sequences, approximately 13% being singletons. The same sample was also used in a study of yellow fever vaccine responses in identical twins.

This receptor was taken from a woman aged 18-29 years in good health. Sequencing input: PBMCs. J is TRBJ1-5 and V is TRBV2, with TRBD1 identical over 9 bases. CDR3 loop: CASRDTGGRQPQHF. CDR3 nucleotide sequence: TGTGCCAGCAGGGATACAGGGGGCAGACAGCCCCAGCATTTT.